This T cell receptor (beta chain) emerged from a study of beta chain features in type 1 diabetes. Donors underwent one heparinised blood draw, about 120 mL on average. V dropped 0 bases and J dropped 0 bases, with 13 bases sitting between them. CDR3 length: 17 residues. Per the germline V gene, CDR1 is MNHNS and CDR2 is SASEGT. Concerning this clone itself: Its antigen remains unknown.

Since all of the isolated RNA was reverse transcribed, expressed TCRB transcripts were what got sequenced. Assay used: immunoSEQ multiplex PCR; TCRdb lists only in-frame clones, some missing. The data contain around 250,000 clones, more than 11% of them singletons. General study findings and limits: Type 1 diabetes patients had moderately but significantly shorter TCRB CDR3s in all four CD4+ subsets. Type 1 diabetes patients showed fewer insertions and more deletions at VDJ junctions. Patients showed naive, central memory and Treg TCRB repertoires that appeared more similar than those of healthy donors.

The sample was naive CD4+ T cells from blood. This receptor was obtained from a man aged 25 to 40 with type 1 diabetes. This chain links TRBV6-1 with TRBJ2-3, with D possibly TRBD1 on 6 matching bases. Here the CDR3 reads CASSEALPGHSTDTQYF. CDR3 in DNA: TGTGCCAGCAGTGAAGCGCTTCCGGGACATAGCACAGATACGCAGTATTTT.